This is a list of T cell receptor beta chains from one sample in a study of T-cell reconstitution after alpha-beta-depleted transplantation in children. TCRdb re-analysed the PCR reads in MiXCR, keeping a single row per CDR3 protein. The sample has about 200,000 distinct CDR3 sequences, 5.5% to 7% seen once. The sequences come from PBMCs, collected before TCRalphabeta/CD19-depleted stem cell transplant. All receptors derive from a girl under three years old with combined immunodeficiency, due to receive a stem cell transplant. CDR3s include the opening cysteine and the closing phenylalanine or tryptophan. D genes are given only for firm matches. The size field is filled for only some rows; it gives once, few, many or a size class.

CDR3aa | CDR3nt | d_gene | abundance | j_gene | v_gene
CASSQESRQETQYF | TGTGCCAGCAGCCAAGAGTCTAGGCAAGAGACCCAGTACTTC | - | many | TRBJ2-5 | TRBV4-2
CASSEAWDTNNSPLHF | TGTGCCAGCAGTGAGGCTTGGGACACAAATAATTCACCCCTCCACTTT | - | - | TRBJ1-6 | TRBV2
CSAIKDSILLNSGANVLTF | TGCAGTGCTATAAAGGACAGCATACTACTGAACTCTGGGGCCAACGTCCTGACTTTC | - | many | TRBJ2-6 | TRBV20-1
CSAASDQETQYF | TGCAGTGCTGCTAGCGACCAAGAGACCCAGTACTTC | - | many | TRBJ2-5 | TRBV20-1
CATSGVAGGAQREETQYF | TGTGCCACCAGTGGGGTAGCGGGAGGGGCCCAACGGGAAGAGACCCAGTACTTC | TRBD2 | many | TRBJ2-5 | TRBV24-1
CASSQGRSYEQYF | TGCGCCAGCAGCCAAGGACGCTCCTACGAGCAGTACTTC | - | many | TRBJ2-7 | TRBV4-1
CASGLAVLVTSAAETQYF | TGTGCTAGTGGTTTGGCAGTCCTCGTAACTAGTGCCGCGGAGACCCAGTACTTC | - | many | TRBJ2-5 | TRBV12-5
CASSFSVKPLGTGELFF | TGCGCCAGCAGTTTTTCCGTAAAGCCCTTGGGAACCGGGGAGCTGTTTTTT | - | many | TRBJ2-2 | TRBV5-1
CASGLAGEDEQFF | TGTGCTAGTGGATTAGCGGGGGAAGATGAGCAGTTCTTC | TRBD2 | many | TRBJ2-1 | TRBV12-5
CSAGPGETGELFF | TGCAGTGCTGGCCCAGGGGAAACCGGGGAGCTGTTTTTT | - | few | TRBJ2-2 | TRBV20-1
CASSDGGTYYGYTF | TGTGCCAGCAGCGACGGGGGGACGTACTATGGCTACACCTTC | - | - | TRBJ1-2 | TRBV5-5
CASSLRGTSGRRDNEQFF | TGTGCCAGCAGCTTACGAGGGACTAGCGGGAGGAGGGACAATGAGCAGTTCTTC | TRBD2 | few | TRBJ2-1 | TRBV11-2
CASSFFPLGGTYEQYF | TGCGCCAGCAGCTTTTTCCCCTTGGGAGGGACCTACGAGCAGTACTTC | TRBD2 | many | TRBJ2-7 | TRBV5-1
CASSLSSGANVLTF | TGTGCCAGCAGCCTTTCCTCTGGGGCCAACGTCCTGACTTTC | - | many | TRBJ2-6 | TRBV14
CSVADRVVTGELFF | TGCAGCGTAGCGGACAGGGTAGTCACCGGGGAGCTGTTTTTT | TRBD1 | many | TRBJ2-2 | TRBV29-1
CASSPDRTGVASRKTQYF | TGTGCCAGCAGTCCGGACCGGACAGGGGTCGCCTCAAGAAAGACCCAGTACTTC | TRBD1 | many | TRBJ2-5 | TRBV27
CASSLVGQDADTQYF | TGCGCCAGCAGCTTGGTCGGCCAGGACGCAGATACGCAGTATTTT | - | many | TRBJ2-3 | TRBV5-1
CASSLGSDDTQYF | TGCGCCAGCAGCTTGGGGTCGGATGATACGCAGTATTTT | - | - | TRBJ2-3 | TRBV5-1
CATSGGLRGGNTDTQYF | TGCGCCACCTCAGGGGGGTTGCGGGGGGGCAACACAGATACGCAGTATTTT | TRBD2 | many | TRBJ2-3 | TRBV4-3
CASSPIQGYLSSYEQYF | TGTGCCAGCAGCCCCATACAGGGTTACCTTAGCTCCTACGAGCAGTACTTC | - | many | TRBJ2-7 | TRBV14
CAINSRGLTDTQYF | TGTGCCATCAACAGCAGGGGGCTTACAGATACGCAGTATTTT | TRBD1 | many | TRBJ2-3 | TRBV10-3
CSARSLLRLQETQYF | TGCAGTGCTAGGAGTCTTCTCCGCCTCCAAGAGACCCAGTACTTC | - | many | TRBJ2-5 | TRBV20-1
CASSHTGGYNEQFF | TGCGCCAGCAGCCACACAGGGGGCTACAATGAGCAGTTCTTC | TRBD1 | many | TRBJ2-1 | TRBV4-1
CASTNQYTGELFF | TGTGCCAGCACCAACCAGTACACCGGGGAGCTGTTTTTT | - | many | TRBJ2-2 | TRBV12-3/TRBV12-4
CASSIAPGNEAFF | TGTGCCAGTAGTATAGCGCCCGGGAATGAAGCTTTCTTT | - | - | TRBJ1-1 | TRBV19
CASSLWGGGTSSYNEQFF | TGCGCCAGCAGCTTGTGGGGCGGGGGAACGAGCTCCTACAATGAGCAGTTCTTC | TRBD2 | many | TRBJ2-1 | TRBV5-1
CASSLSAGNYGYTF | TGTGCCAGCAGCTTAAGTGCCGGAAACTATGGCTACACCTTC | - | many | TRBJ1-2 | TRBV7-2
CASSSQPGGNYGYTF | TGTGCCAGCAGCTCCCAACCGGGGGGCAACTATGGCTACACCTTC | - | many | TRBJ1-2 | TRBV7-6
CASSLVVGETQYF | TGCGCCAGCAGCTTGGTAGTTGGAGAGACCCAGTACTTC | - | medium-sized | TRBJ2-5 | TRBV5-1
CASSLATRGETQYF | TGTGCCAGCAGCTTAGCTACGCGTGGGGAGACCCAGTACTTC | - | many | TRBJ2-5 | TRBV7-2
CASSNSGRWEQYF | TGTGCCAGCAGTAATAGCGGGAGATGGGAGCAGTACTTC | TRBD2 | many | TRBJ2-7 | TRBV7-9
CASSPLSLAGAYNEQFF | TGTGCCAGCTCACCACTTTCTCTAGCGGGAGCCTACAATGAGCAGTTCTTC | TRBD2 | - | TRBJ2-1 | TRBV18
CASSLERRGEQYF | TGTGCCAGCAGCCTTGAACGGAGGGGTGAGCAGTACTTC | - | many | TRBJ2-7 | TRBV12-3/TRBV12-4
CASSPPRVGSYNEQFF | TGCGCCAGCAGCCCACCTCGGGTGGGCTCCTACAATGAGCAGTTCTTC | - | many | TRBJ2-1 | TRBV4-3
CASSPPTGQSSGANVLTF | TGTGCCAGCTCACCACCGACCGGCCAGTCCTCTGGGGCCAACGTCCTGACTTTC | - | once | TRBJ2-6 | TRBV18
CASSQVLGANEQFF | TGCGCCAGCAGCCAAGTGCTGGGGGCGAATGAGCAGTTCTTC | - | many | TRBJ2-1 | TRBV4-3